Listed here are 18 T cell receptor beta chains from one sample, sequenced in a study of radiation and T cells in renal cell carcinoma. The table came from immunoSEQ multiplex PCR; TCRdb's copy has only in-frame clones and leaves some out. The sample lists some 75,000 clones, roughly 80% occurring once. Time point given: blood 2 weeks post-SBRT. The sample's treatment: 15 Gy SBRT to primary tumor, nephrectomy 4 weeks later. Source: blood, taken from a patient whose treatment included radiotherapy and nephrectomy. The receptor set was obtained from a man between 60 and 75 years old with renal cell carcinoma.

The chain links TRBV7-9 to TRBJ2-7; 8 nucleotides line up with TRBD1. J gave up 0 bases and V 5 bases, and 9 bases lay outside the gene matches. This CDR3 is 16 amino acids long. Germline CDR1 and CDR2: SEHNR and FQNEAQ (reference sequence). CDR3 bases: TGTGCCAGCAGCCCCCCCGACAGGGGCCACTCCTACGAGCAGTACTTC. Its translation: CASSPPDRGHSYEQYF.

J is TRBJ2-1 and V is TRBV11-3; 8 nucleotides line up with TRBD2. The junction had 7 bases not matched to a gene; V was cut back by 2 bases and J by 7 bases. CDR3 length: 15 residues. CDR1 is SGHNT and CDR2 is YENEEA in the germline V gene. This CDR3 reads CASSLSSGPGNEQFF. The CDR3 DNA sequence: TGTGCCAGCAGCTTATCTAGCGGGCCTGGGAATGAGCAGTTCTTC.

The chain is built from TRBV9 and TRBJ1-1, with TRBD1 matching over 9 bases. The J segment lost 7 bases and the V segment lost 1 base, leaving 8 bases of the junction unmatched. The CDR3 has 15 residues. Germline V gives CDR1 SGDLS, CDR2 YYNGEE. CDR3 sequence reads: CASSVTGQGFGEAFF. CDR3 coding DNA: TGTGCCAGCAGCGTAACGGGACAGGGTTTCGGTGAAGCTTTCTTT.

This rearrangement joins TRBV5-1 to TRBJ1-2; D gene uncertain. The CDR3 length is 16 residues. Trimming pared 0 bases from V and 8 bases from J, leaving 20 bases between. The germline V gene encodes CDR1 SGHRS and CDR2 YFSETQ. The CDR3 here is CASSLVAGSSSSGYTF. As DNA, the CDR3 is TGCGCCAGCAGCTTGGTGGCAGGCTCATCGTCTTCGGGCTACACCTTC.

The CDR3: CASGREGLHEQYF. The CDR3 DNA reads as TGCGCCAGTGGGCGGGAGGGCCTCCACGAGCAGTACTTC. The chain combines TRBV10-2 with TRBJ2-7; TRBD2 agrees at 9 bases. Looked up from germline, CDR1 is WSHSY and CDR2 is SAAADI. Losses at the gene ends were 9 bases for V and 5 bases for J; bases not matched to a gene: 8. The CDR3 has 13 amino acids.

The rearrangement uses TRBV10-1 and TRBJ2-7; D might be TRBD2 (5 bases). Germline loops: CDR1 WNHNN, CDR2 SYGVQD (reference sequence). CDR3 length: 14 residues. V lost 4 bases, J lost 5 bases, and 15 bases lay in between. CDR3 nucleotides: TGCGCCAGCAGTGCCCCGACATCCGGGGACGAGCAGTACTTC. Its protein is CASSAPTSGDEQYF.

V is TRBV27 and J is TRBJ1-2; 8 bases match TRBD1. V was pared by 8 bases and J by 8 bases, with 16 bases of the junction left unmatched. The CDR3 spans 15 residues. Per germline, CDR1 MNHEY and CDR2 SMNVEV (reference sequence). The CDR3 loop reads CASSPQGAIKAGYTF. Here the CDR3 DNA reads TGTGCCAGCTCCCCCCAGGGGGCAATCAAGGCGGGCTACACCTTC.

This chain links TRBV10-3 with TRBJ2-1; TRBD1 is a possible D gene (6 bases). CDR1 is ENHRY, CDR2 SYGVKD, per germline. This CDR3 has 12 amino acids. Trimming removed 7 bases from V and 7 bases from J, with 11 bases in between. This CDR3 reads CAIMGARNEQFF. The CDR3 nucleotides read TGTGCCATCATGGGGGCAAGAAATGAGCAGTTCTTC.

This clone was seen once. The genes are TRBV4-2 and TRBJ2-3, with D uncertain. Germline V gene sequence: CDR1 LGHNA, CDR2 YNFKEQ. This CDR3 is built from 15 residues. Trimming removed 1 base at V and 4 bases at J, with 12 bases between. The CDR3 sequence: CASSQVTLSADTQYF. As DNA, the CDR3 is TGTGCCAGCAGCCAAGTAACACTCAGCGCAGATACGCAGTATTTT.

The J gene is TRBJ2-1, the V gene TRBV6-1, with D possibly being TRBD2 (5 bases). The length of the CDR3 is 13 residues. V gave up 8 bases and J gave up 4 bases, with 12 bases separating them. Germline V gives CDR1 MNHNS, CDR2 SASEGT. CDR3: CASGSLSYNEQFF. CDR3 in DNA: TGTGCCAGCGGGAGCTTGTCGTACAATGAGCAGTTCTTC.

J is TRBJ2-7 and V is TRBV2; D call uncertain. V dropped 3 bases and J dropped 3 bases, with 12 bases sitting between them. This CDR3 contains 14 residues. The germline V gene encodes CDR1 SNHLY and CDR2 FYNNEI. Here the CDR3 reads CASSEGRIRYEQYF. In nucleotides, the CDR3 is TGTGCCAGCAGTGAGGGCAGGATCCGCTACGAGCAGTACTTC.

The chain uses TRBV29-1 and TRBJ2-1; D is possibly TRBD2 (5 bases). Between the trimmed V and J ends, which lost 7 bases and 6 bases, there was a span of 16 bases. Germline CDR1 and CDR2: SQVTM and ANQGSEA. The CDR3 spans 13 residues. CDR3 in DNA: TGCAGCGGAATCCTCCGGGAACGCAATGAGCAGTTCTTC. It encodes CSGILRERNEQFF.

The rearrangement uses TRBV19 and TRBJ2-2, with TRBD2 matching 11 bases. After removal of 3 bases from V and 5 bases from J, the junction contained 8 bases not matched to a gene. Germline CDR1 reads LNHDA; CDR2 reads SQIVND (reference sequence). This CDR3 contains 17 residues. CDR3 residues: CASSISLAGGLTGELFF. In nucleotides, the CDR3 is TGTGCCAGTAGTATCTCCCTAGCGGGAGGTCTAACCGGGGAGCTGTTTTTT.

This chain links TRBV29-1 with TRBJ2-1; 10 positions match TRBD2. The trim removed 6 bases at V and 4 bases at J, leaving 12 bases unmatched. CDR1 and CDR2 from the germline V gene are SQVTM and ANQGSEA. The CDR3 length is 16 residues. CDR3 loop: CSVAGVAGGAYNEQFF. The CDR3 coding sequence is TGCAGCGTCGCCGGGGTAGCGGGAGGAGCTTACAATGAGCAGTTCTTC.

V usage is TRBV5-1 and J usage is TRBJ1-2; 7 bases are shared with TRBD1. The CDR3 is 15 amino acids. Trimming took 4 bases from V and 5 from J; bases not matched to a gene: 11. The germline CDR1 and CDR2 sequences are SGHRS and YFSETQ. The chain's CDR3 is CASSPGDRDGYGYTF. As DNA, the CDR3 is TGCGCCAGCAGCCCGGGCGACAGGGATGGGTATGGCTACACCTTC.

The chain combines TRBV12-5 with TRBJ2-2; 9 bases line up with TRBD2. V was clipped by 0 bases and J by 1 base; unmatched bases: 6. CDR1 LGHNT and CDR2 FRNRAP come from the germline V gene. The CDR3 length is 18 residues. The CDR3 region has the DNA TGTGCTAGTGGTTTGGTTGGGGCGGGAGGGATGAACACCGGGGAGCTGTTTTTT. It specifies CASGLVGAGGMNTGELFF.

The chain joins TRBV25-1 to TRBJ2-1; no clear D. V was cut by 11 bases and J by 5 bases, with 10 bases left in between. The CDR3 spans 11 residues. The germline gives CDR1 MGHDK, CDR2 SYGVNS. DNA for the CDR3: TGTGCCTGCAACAGAGACAATGAGCAGTTCTTC. Its protein product is CACNRDNEQFF. The complete variable domain, with remaining parts taken from reference TRBV25-1 and TRBJ2-1, reads EADIYQTPRYLVIGTGKKITLECSQTMGHDKMYWYQQDPGMELHLIHYSYGVNSTEKGDLSSESTVSRIRTEHFPLTLESARPSHTSQYLCACNRDNEQFFGPGTRLTVL.

The chain links TRBV28 to TRBJ2-7, with D unresolved. Trimming cost V 6 bases and J 0 bases, with 9 bases left between them. The CDR3 is made up of 13 amino acids. The germline V gene encodes CDR1 MDHEN and CDR2 SYDVKM. The CDR3 DNA reads TGTGCCAGCAGGGACCGGTTCTCCTACGAGCAGTACTTC. It specifies CASRDRFSYEQYF.